This is a list of T cell receptor beta chains from one sample in a study of molecular identifiers for immune sequencing clone quantification. TCRdb redid the calling of the PCR reads with MiXCR, one entry per CDR3 protein. The table has a few hundred thousand distinct CDR3 sequences, roughly 24% seen once. Sequenced input: naive CD8+ T cells from blood, with Jurkat cell RNA spiked in. Source of these receptors: a human donor in good health. Some libraries in this study had Jurkat cell RNA spiked in. Each CDR3 is given with its conserved first and last residue. The D gene is left open where the match is weak. Clone size is shown for a subset of rows, as once, few, many or a class of expanded clone.

size,D,J,V,DNA,CDR3
many,-,TRBJ1-1,TRBV7-9,TGTGCCAGCAGCTCCGGGTCGGCAAGTGTGACTGAAGCTTTCTTT,CASSSGSASVTEAFF
few,TRBD1,TRBJ1-5,TRBV7-8,TGTGCCAGCAGCAGGCTTCAAAGGGGGCTTGAGCCCCAGCATTTT,CASSRLQRGLEPQHF
-,TRBD2,TRBJ2-3,TRBV3-1,TGTGCCAGCAGCCAAGACGGAACTAGCGGCCCTCACGATACGCAGTATTTT,CASSQDGTSGPHDTQYF
many,-,TRBJ2-1,TRBV19,TGTGCCAGTAGTAAGTACAATGAGCAGTTCTTC,CASSKYNEQFF
-,-,TRBJ2-3,TRBV4-3,TGCGCCAGCAGCCAAGATGGAGTGGGGGTTGGACCAGATACGCAGTATTTT,CASSQDGVGVGPDTQYF
-,-,TRBJ2-7,TRBV30,TGTGCCTGGAGTGCCCCCTTCCCGGGACCCTACGAGCAGTACTTC,CAWSAPFPGPYEQYF
few,TRBD1,TRBJ2-2,TRBV4-3,TGCGCCAGCAGCCAAGATTTGGGAGACAGGGTTCTGACCGGGGAGCTGTTTTTT,CASSQDLGDRVLTGELFF
-,-,TRBJ2-5,TRBV28,TGTGCCAGCAGTGGACAGCGGGCCTCAGGGGCTTCTGAGGAGACCCAGTACTTC,CASSGQRASGASEETQYF
few,TRBD2,TRBJ2-1,TRBV27,TGTGCCAGCAGTTTATCGAGCGGGAGTCAGGATGAGCAGTTCTTC,CASSLSSGSQDEQFF
few,-,TRBJ2-7,TRBV27,TGTGCCAGCAGTTTGATACCGGGCCCCCGAGAGCAGTACTTC,CASSLIPGPREQYF
few,-,TRBJ1-3,TRBV15,TGTGCCACCAGCACAGACAGGAGCTCTGGAAACACCATATATTTT,CATSTDRSSGNTIYF
many,-,TRBJ2-1,TRBV2,TGTGCCAGCAGTGAGTGGGCAGAGTACAATGAGCAGTTCTTC,CASSEWAEYNEQFF
many,-,TRBJ2-7,TRBV3-1,TGTGCCAGCAGCCGGAGGGAGACCTACGAGCAGTACTTC,CASSRRETYEQYF
-,TRBD2,TRBJ2-2,TRBV12-3/TRBV12-4,TGTGCCAGCAGTCCGGGACTAGCGGGAGTGGACACCGGGGAGCTGTTTTTT,CASSPGLAGVDTGELFF
-,TRBD1,TRBJ2-7,TRBV9,TGTGCCGGCAGCGTAGGGGGACAGGGGACATACGAGCAGTACTTC,CAGSVGGQGTYEQYF
many,-,TRBJ2-7,TRBV6-5,TGTGCCAGCAGTTACTCGCTAGTAAACGAGCAGTACTTC,CASSYSLVNEQYF
many,-,TRBJ2-1,TRBV12-3/TRBV12-4,TGTGCCAGCAGCTCTAGTAGGCGGGACTACAATGAGCAGTTCTTC,CASSSSRRDYNEQFF
few,-,TRBJ2-1,TRBV11-2,TGTGCCAGCAGCTTCTACCCAGACATATCCCCCCATTCCAATGAGCAGTTCTTC,CASSFYPDISPHSNEQFF
-,-,TRBJ2-5,TRBV7-8,TGTGCCAGCAGCTCGACTAGTTTTGAGACCCAGTACTTC,CASSSTSFETQYF
few,-,TRBJ2-7,TRBV27,TGTGCCAGCAGTTTACCCGCGCCCGGGGGCGAGCAGTACTTC,CASSLPAPGGEQYF
-,TRBD1,TRBJ2-3,TRBV28,TGTGCCAGCAGTTTAATTGTACTGGACAGGAGCACAGATACGCAGTATTTT,CASSLIVLDRSTDTQYF
many,-,TRBJ1-1,TRBV7-9,TGTGCCAGCAGCCAGTTTCAGGGCTTTGAAGCTTTCTTT,CASSQFQGFEAFF
many,TRBD2,TRBJ2-3,TRBV7-9,TGTGCCAGCAGCTTAGTTGCTACTAGCGGGAGTGTAACAGATACGCAGTATTTT,CASSLVATSGSVTDTQYF
-,-,TRBJ2-3,TRBV10-3,TGTGCCATAAAGGACAGCACAGATACGCAGTATTTT,CAIKDSTDTQYF
-,-,TRBJ2-7,TRBV4-1,TGCGCCAGCAGCCAAGGGGAACTTAACTACGAGCAGTACTTC,CASSQGELNYEQYF
many,TRBD1,TRBJ2-7,TRBV29-1,TGCAGCGCTGAACAGGGGTACGAGCAGTACTTC,CSAEQGYEQYF
-,TRBD1,TRBJ1-5,TRBV2,TGTACCAGCAGTGTCCCCCGGGACAGGGGTTGGCAGCCCCAGCATTTT,CTSSVPRDRGWQPQHF
many,-,TRBJ1-1,TRBV5-1,TGCGCCAGCAGCACCGGACAGTTCGCCGCTGAAGCTTTCTTT,CASSTGQFAAEAFF
many,TRBD2,TRBJ2-5,TRBV9,TGTGCCAGCAGCTCGGGACTAGCCGAGACCCAGTACTTC,CASSSGLAETQYF
-,-,TRBJ2-5,TRBV4-1,TGCGCCCGCAGCCAAGAAACAGTATTACAAGAGACCCAGTACTTC,CARSQETVLQETQYF
-,-,TRBJ2-3,TRBV27,TGTGCCAGCAGTCCAAAAGAGACTGGGTGGGGGGAGGATGAAGATACGCAGTATTTT,CASSPKETGWGEDEDTQYF
few,TRBD1,TRBJ2-2,TRBV2,TGTGCCAGCAGTGGGGACAGGGGATCGAACACCGGGGAGCTGTTTTTT,CASSGDRGSNTGELFF
many,-,TRBJ2-2,TRBV13,TGTGCCAGCAGCTTAGAAAACAGGAACACCGGGGAGCTGTTTTTT,CASSLENRNTGELFF
many,-,TRBJ1-5,TRBV28,TGTGCCAGCAGTACTACCTATCAGCCCCAGCATTTT,CASSTTYQPQHF
many,-,TRBJ2-7,TRBV5-6,TGTGCCAGCAGCCCTTCCATGTCATACCAGGAGCAGTACTTC,CASSPSMSYQEQYF
many,TRBD1,TRBJ2-7,TRBV7-9,TGTGCCAGCAGCTTTACCGGACAGGAGACCTACGAGCAGTACTTC,CASSFTGQETYEQYF